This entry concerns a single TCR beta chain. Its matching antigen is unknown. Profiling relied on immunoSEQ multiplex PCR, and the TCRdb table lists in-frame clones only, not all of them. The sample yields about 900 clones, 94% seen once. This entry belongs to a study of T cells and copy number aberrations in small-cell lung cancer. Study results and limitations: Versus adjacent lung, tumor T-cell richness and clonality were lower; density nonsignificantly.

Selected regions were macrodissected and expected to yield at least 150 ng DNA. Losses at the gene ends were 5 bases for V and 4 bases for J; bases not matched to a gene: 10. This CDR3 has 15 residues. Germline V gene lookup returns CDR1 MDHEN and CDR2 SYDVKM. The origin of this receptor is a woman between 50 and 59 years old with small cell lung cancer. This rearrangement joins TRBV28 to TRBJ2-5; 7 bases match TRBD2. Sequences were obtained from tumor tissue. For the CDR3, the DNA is TGTGCCAGCAGTCCCGGGACTAAGGCATCAGAGACCCAGTACTTC. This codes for CASSPGTKASETQYF.